Below, 11 T cell receptor beta chains from the same sample are listed, as sequenced in a study of CD8+ T cells in alopecia areata. Treatment described: oral pan-JAK inhibitor, 5-10 mg twice daily. Sequencing relied on a cDNA template that was reverse transcribed from extracted RNA. TCRdb's copy holds only in-frame clones and misses some; the assay was immunoSEQ multiplex PCR. The data contain about 270,000 clones, roughly 60% of them singletons. This material consisted of CD4+ T cells sorted from blood, taken at week 52, from a patient treated with tofacitinib. These receptors were collected from a human donor with alopecia areata.

The chain combines TRBV5-6 with TRBJ2-3, with 14 bases lining up with TRBD2. J gave up 10 bases and V 4 bases, and 5 bases lay outside the gene matches. This CDR3 has 14 amino acids. CDR1 SGHDT and CDR2 YYEEEE come from the germline V gene. CDR3 sequence (DNA): TGTGCCAGCAGCCTGACTAGCGGGGGGGCTTCGCAGTATTTT. Translated, it gives CASSLTSGGASQYF.

This clone was seen just once. V and J are TRBV6-6 and TRBJ2-4; TRBD2 is a possible D gene (6 bases). Germline-derived CDR1 and CDR2 are MNHNY and SVGAGI (reference sequence). The CDR3 is made up of 15 amino acids. V gave up 4 bases and J gave up 0 bases, with 10 bases separating them. The CDR3 nucleotides read TGTGCCAGCAGTTCCGGGGGACTAGCCAAAAACATTCAGTACTTC. The encoded protein is CASSSGGLAKNIQYF.

The rearrangement joins TRBV5-6 to TRBJ1-6, with 8 bases aligning to TRBD1. The ends lost 8 bases at V and 6 bases at J; junction bases unmatched: 4. The CDR3 runs 13 residues. Germline V lookup: CDR1 SGHDT, CDR2 YYEEEE. The DNA of the CDR3 is TGTGCCAGTAGGGACAGGCCTAATTCACCCCTCCACTTT. It translates to CASRDRPNSPLHF.

This clone was counted a few times. This chain uses TRBV10-2 with TRBJ1-1; D uncertain. Germline V gene data show CDR1 as WSHSY and CDR2 as SAAADI. This CDR3 region has 12 residues. Trimming left V 8 bases short and J 1 base short, with 8 bases between. CDR3 region: CASGERNTEAFF. CDR3 bases: TGCGCCAGCGGGGAAAGGAACACTGAAGCTTTCTTT.

This sequence joins TRBV19 and TRBJ2-3; TRBD1 or TRBD2 may be the D gene (5 bases each). Germline V CDR1 and CDR2: LNHDA, SQIVND (reference sequence). The CDR3 is 18 residues long. The germline V and J ends were trimmed by 6 bases and 0 bases, with 22 bases remaining between them. The CDR3 coding sequence is TGTGCCAGTAGACCAACGGGGATTTCGGGGACCAGCACAGATACGCAGTATTTT. Amino acids: CASRPTGISGTSTDTQYF.

This clone was seen a few times. The V and J genes are TRBV27 and TRBJ1-6; D is perhaps TRBD1 (5 bases). Germline lookup yields CDR1 MNHEY and CDR2 SMNVEV (reference sequence). The CDR3 has 15 amino acids. V dropped 2 bases and J dropped 8 bases, with 13 bases sitting between them. The CDR3 sequence: CASSLLGGGDSPLHF. CDR3 DNA: TGTGCCAGCAGTTTACTGGGGGGTGGTGATTCACCCCTCCACTTT.

This clone has more than one count but fewer than ten. The chain employs TRBV7-8 and TRBJ2-1; maybe TRBD2 (5 bases). This CDR3 spans 15 amino acids. The V end lost 5 bases, the J end lost 7 bases, and 18 bases lay between the germline ends. Germline V gene lookup returns CDR1 SGHVS and CDR2 FQNEAQ. In nucleotides, the CDR3 is TGTGCCAGCAGCCACCACCGACTGGGAGTGAATGAGCAGTTCTTC. Translation gives CASSHHRLGVNEQFF.

There are a few counts of this clone. The chain uses TRBV5-5 and TRBJ1-4, with no clear D. The CDR3 length is 14 residues. The V gene's germline CDR1 is SGHKS and CDR2 YYEKEE (reference sequence). The V and J ends lost 1 base and 0 bases respectively, with 4 bases between them. The CDR3 DNA is TGTGCCAGCAGCTTGCTGTCAACTAATGAAAAACTGTTTTTT. As protein: CASSLLSTNEKLFF.

This chain joins TRBV5-1 and TRBJ2-7; the D is unclear. The CDR3 sequence is 13 residues long. V gave up 0 bases and J gave up 2 bases, with 6 bases separating them. Germline V gives CDR1 SGHRS, CDR2 YFSETQ. The CDR3 here is CASSLALAYEQYF. The CDR3 DNA reads as TGCGCCAGCAGCTTGGCCCTGGCCTACGAGCAGTACTTC. Full variable domain (missing parts from reference TRBV5-1 and TRBJ2-7): KAGVTQTPRYLIKTRGQQVTLSCSPISGHRSVSWYQQTPGQGLQFLFEYFSETQRNKGNFPGRFSGRQFSNSRSEMNVSTLELGDSALYLCASSLALAYEQYFGPGTRLTVT.

The chain combines TRBV15 with TRBJ2-1, with D hard to call. The CDR3 length is 13 residues. Germline-derived CDR1 and CDR2 are LNHNV and YYDKDF (reference sequence). The V end was cut by 5 bases, the J end by 6 bases, with 11 bases between. CDR3 sequence (DNA): TGTGCCACCAGCGGAGCTTTGGGCAATGAGCAGTTCTTC. Amino acids: CATSGALGNEQFF.

This clone occurred a few times. The chain is built from TRBV15 and TRBJ1-6; D is unresolved. Germline lookup yields CDR1 LNHNV and CDR2 YYDKDF (reference sequence). CDR3 length: 10 amino acids. V was cut by 0 bases and J by 13 bases, with 1 base left in between. The CDR3 here is CATSRDPLHF. As DNA, the CDR3 is TGTGCCACCAGCAGAGACCCCCTCCACTTT.